This T cell receptor (beta chain) was recovered during a study of identical twins. Study-level points and caveats: Its conclusions, products of cross-sectional statistical analysis, did not come from following the same donors.

In regard to this clonotype: Its antigen is unknown.

In TCRdb, the 5' RACE reads were re-called with MiXCR into one record per CDR3 protein. Counted here are under 500,000 distinct CDR3 sequences, 13% to 15% occurring once; the ten biggest clones make up 0.95% to 1%. V lost 2 bases and J lost 1, with 15 bases in between. Germline lookup yields CDR1 SGHAT and CDR2 FQNNGV. CDR3 length: 18 amino acids. The sample also formed part of further work on yellow fever vaccine responses in identical twins.

This rearrangement joins TRBV11-2 to TRBJ2-6, with a weak D call TRBD2 (5 bases). Sequencing was performed on CD4+ T cells sorted from blood. This TCR was sampled from a woman under 30 in good health. The CDR3 spells CASSLNPGRTSGANVLTF. CDR3 sequence (DNA): TGTGCCAGCAGCTTAAACCCGGGCAGGACTTCTGGGGCCAACGTCCTGACTTTC.